This TCR beta chain appears in the sequencing data of a study of T cells in Graves' hyperthyroidism and ophthalmopathy. This clonotype was counted many times. What it binds is unknown. The authors deemed Graves' hyperthyroidism stable absent ophthalmopathy progression within 18 months. Thyroid ultrasound and orbital computed tomography, with clinical symptoms and serum thyroxine and TRAb, informed diagnoses. Study results and caveats: Most thyroid clonotypes with frequency above 0.001 were detected in blood.

RNA transcripts provided the source from which TCR beta CDR3 regions were amplified. With the HTBI primer set, the TCR CDR3 went through a first round of RT-PCR. TCRdb reanalysed the multiplex PCR reads using MiXCR and keeps one entry per CDR3 protein. Of around 690,000 distinct CDR3 sequences listed, around 16% are singletons. The TCR sequence derives from a man aged 50 to 59 with Graves' hyperthyroidism. Specimen: blood.

DNA for the CDR3: TGCGCCAGCAGCCCAATACAGGGGGACACTGAAGCTTTCTTT. It translates to CASSPIQGDTEAFF. This sequence joins TRBV5-1 and TRBJ1-1, with TRBD1 identical over 8 bases. Germline V gene sequence: CDR1 SGHRS, CDR2 YFSETQ. V lost 4 bases and J lost 3; bases outside the gene matches: 5. This CDR3 has 14 residues.